The 3 T cell receptor beta chains below all came from one sample that was sequenced in a study of OX40 agonist ivuxolimab in advanced cancers. TCRdb's table, derived via immunoSEQ multiplex PCR, lists solely in-frame clones and lacks some. The sample shows roughly 93,000 clones, approximately 90% of them seen only once. Sequencing used CD4+ or CD8+ T cells sorted from blood, obtained in a trial of the OX40 agonist ivuxolimab. The receptors derive from an adult with an advanced solid tumor such as melanoma, head and neck, liver or kidney cancer.

This chain joins TRBV21-1 and TRBJ1-1; TRBD1, the table's D call, lacks a check against the DNA. TRBV21-1 is marked as a pseudogene. There are 16 residues in the CDR3. This CDR3 reads CASSFRRTGGFGEAFF. The CDR3 nucleotides are TGTGCCAGCAGCTTCCGCCGGACAGGGGGTTTTGGTGAAGCTTTCTTT.

The gene calls are TRBV6-1 and TRBJ1-6; weak D call: TRBD1 (5 bases). V lost 6 bases and J 6 bases, leaving 15 bases between the germline ends. The CDR3 contains 15 residues. Germline CDR1 MNHNS, CDR2 SASEGT. In DNA form, the CDR3 reads TGTGCCAGCAGGGCCCCGGGACCCTTTAATTCACCCCTCCACTTT. Amino acid sequence: CASRAPGPFNSPLHF.

V and J are TRBV5-6 and TRBJ2-2; the D is unclear. CDR3 size: 14 residues. Trimming cost V 0 bases and J 3 bases, with 6 bases left between them. Germline V gene lookup returns CDR1 SGHDT and CDR2 YYEEEE. CDR3 bases: TGTGCCAGCAGCTTGGTATCCTACACCGGGGAGCTGTTTTTT. Protein sequence: CASSLVSYTGELFF.